This entry features one T cell receptor beta chain sequence. This sample was included in a study of T-cell reconstitution after alpha-beta-depleted transplantation in children. Preparation of the TCRbeta library used unique molecular identifiers. Each CDR3 protein gets one entry after TCRdb re-called the PCR reads with MiXCR. The sample lists about 500,000 distinct CDR3 sequences; 30% to 35% were seen once. The CDR3 runs to 13 residues. V lost 4 bases, J lost 8 bases, and 17 bases lay in between. Germline V gives CDR1 SQVTM, CDR2 ANQGSEA. The TCR was taken from a human donor who donated a stem cell graft to a child with aplastic anemia. Sequencing used PBMCs from the stem cell graft donor, obtained from the stem cell graft. This sequence joins TRBV29-1 and TRBJ1-1; D unresolved. The CDR3 nucleotides read TGCAGCGTTGTAGGCTGGGAGTGGGCAGAAGCTTTCTTT. Translating it yields CSVVGWEWAEAFF.